The entry that follows covers one TCR beta chain sequence. As yet, its antigen is unknown. Libraries of TCR beta were made from about 2.2 micrograms of genomic DNA that came from cryopreserved PBMCs. From germline, CDR1 is SGHNT and CDR2 YYREEE (reference sequence). The CDR3 is made up of 15 amino acids. Deletions cut 4 bases from V and 2 bases from J, with 13 bases between. The repertoire was sequenced with immunoSEQ multiplex PCR; TCRdb's copy has only in-frame clones and lacks some. The data contain around 310,000 clones, roughly 80% of them singletons. The entry originates in a study of cytotoxic CD8 clonotypes in ibrutinib-treated CLL. The wider study: Average yields of approximately 260,000 productive templates and approximately 94,000 productive rearrangements characterized the samples. Study-wide results and caveats: Clonality increased with ibrutinib response but returned toward baseline at progression. Public clonotypes were uncommon and contracted or stayed stable on treatment.

The receptor was derived from a human donor with chronic lymphocytic leukemia. Specimen: PBMCs, collected before ibrutinib treatment. This chain links TRBV5-4 with TRBJ2-1, with D possibly called TRBD1 or TRBD2 (6 bases each). This CDR3 is CASSPGGGTYNEQFF. Written as DNA, the CDR3 is TGTGCCAGCAGCCCCGGAGGGGGAACCTACAATGAGCAGTTCTTC.